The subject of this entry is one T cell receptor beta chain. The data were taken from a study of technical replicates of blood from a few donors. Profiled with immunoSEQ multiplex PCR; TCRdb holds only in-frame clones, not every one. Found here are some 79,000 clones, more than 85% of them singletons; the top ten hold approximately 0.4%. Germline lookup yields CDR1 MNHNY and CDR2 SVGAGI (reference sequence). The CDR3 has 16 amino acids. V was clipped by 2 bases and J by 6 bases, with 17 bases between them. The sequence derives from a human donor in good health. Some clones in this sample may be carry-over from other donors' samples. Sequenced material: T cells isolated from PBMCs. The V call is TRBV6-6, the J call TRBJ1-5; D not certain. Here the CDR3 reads CASSYTEEVFGQPQHF. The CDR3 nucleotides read TGTGCCAGCAGTTACACGGAAGAGGTTTTCGGTCAGCCCCAGCATTTT.